Shown below are 27 T cell receptor beta chains from a single sample sequenced in a study of cytomegalovirus exposure and HLA in healthy donors. The PCR was carried out with 60 Vbeta primers and 13 Jbeta primers. Clones were read by immunoSEQ multiplex PCR, and TCRdb kept only the in-frame ones, dropping some. Of 190,000 or so clones listed, 79% are singletons. The sequenced sample consisted of PBMCs. Receptor source: a girl under 18 in good health and CMV-seropositive.

This clone was detected once. CDR3 loop: CASSAPQRGGGNEQFF. In DNA, the CDR3 is TGTGCCAGCAGCGCCCCCCAGCGGGGGGGAGGTAATGAGCAGTTCTTC. This chain connects TRBV9 to TRBJ2-1; 10 bases map to TRBD2. The V gene end was trimmed by 3 bases and the J gene end by 7 bases; junction bases not matched to a gene: 10. Germline lookup yields CDR1 SGDLS and CDR2 YYNGEE. CDR3 length equals 16 residues.

For this clone: The junction and the germline gene differ at one end; a read error may be behind it. The J gene is TRBJ2-1, the V gene TRBV5-6, with TRBD2 matching 7 bases. Germline CDR1 reads SGHDT; CDR2 reads YYEEEE. This CDR3 spans 15 amino acids. The CDR3 DNA is TGTGCCGGCAGCGCCTCCGGGACTAATTACAATGAGCAGTTCTTC. Residues: CAGSASGTNYNEQFF.

To note about this clone: Other DNA sequences in this sample translate to the same CDR3. This chain links TRBV4-3 with TRBJ2-3, with D maybe TRBD1 (5 bases). The V end lost 1 base, the J end lost 1 base, and 6 bases lay between the germline ends. CDR3 length: 14 residues. CDR1 is LGHNA, CDR2 YSLEER, per germline. The CDR3: CASSQGGGTDTQYF. CDR3 sequence (DNA): TGCGCCAGCAGCCAAGGGGGCGGCACAGATACGCAGTATTTT.

The V and J genes are TRBV7-9 and TRBJ2-1, with TRBD2 matching over 7 bases. Germline V gene lookup returns CDR1 SEHNR and CDR2 FQNEAQ (reference sequence). This CDR3 comprises 15 residues. V shed 3 bases, J shed 2 bases, and the junction held 4 bases outside the gene matches. The CDR3 loop reads CASSLLAEAYNEQFF. The CDR3 DNA is TGTGCCAGCAGCTTGCTAGCGGAGGCCTACAATGAGCAGTTCTTC. Variable domain in full (rest from reference TRBV7-9 and TRBJ2-1): DTGVSQNPRHKITKRGQNVTFRCDPISEHNRLYWYRQTLGQGPEFLTYFQNEAQLEKSRLLSDRFSAERPKGSFSTLEIQRTEQGDSAMYLCASSLLAEAYNEQFFGPGTRLTVL.

This clone was recorded only once. The chain recombines TRBV9 with TRBJ2-2, with 9 bases that match TRBD2. Per the germline V gene, CDR1 is SGDLS and CDR2 is YYNGEE. This CDR3 has 16 amino acids. The ends lost 3 bases at V and 5 bases at J; junction bases unmatched: 8. The CDR3 DNA sequence: TGTGCCAGCAGCGCCGGACTAGCGATGATAACCGGGGAGCTGTTTTTT. It codes for CASSAGLAMITGELFF.

The rearrangement uses TRBV7-8 and TRBJ2-1, with 8 bases lining up with TRBD2. Germline CDR1 SGHVS, CDR2 FQNEAQ. This CDR3 has 15 amino acids. With 5 bases clipped from V and 7 bases from J, the junction kept 10 bases outside the gene matches. This CDR3 reads CASSKAGADWNEQFF. The CDR3, as DNA: TGTGCCAGCAGCAAAGCGGGGGCGGACTGGAATGAGCAGTTCTTC. Drawing the rest from reference TRBV7-8 and TRBJ2-1, the complete variable domain is GAGVSQSPRYKVAKRGQDVALRCDPISGHVSLFWYQQALGQGPEFLTYFQNEAQLDKSGLPSDRFFAERPEGSVSTLKIQRTQQEDSAVYLCASSKAGADWNEQFFGPGTRLTVL.

The genes are TRBV29-1 and TRBJ2-5, with 7 bases identical to TRBD2. Germline trimming cut 6 bases from V and 2 bases from J; bases unmatched to any gene: 9. The CDR3 spans 14 residues. Germline V gene data show CDR1 as SQVTM and CDR2 as ANQGSEA. The CDR3 reads CSVRYGGKQETQYF. CDR3 DNA sequence: TGCAGCGTGAGGTACGGGGGGAAACAAGAGACCCAGTACTTC.

This chain joins TRBV7-6 and TRBJ2-7; 12 bases are a match to TRBD2. This CDR3 spans 15 amino acids. V lost 4 bases to trimming and J lost 5 bases; unmatched junction nucleotides: 6. Germline loops: CDR1 SGHVS, CDR2 FNYEAQ. The CDR3 DNA reads TGTGCCAGCAGCTCCAAGACTAGCGGGGGCCACGAGCAGTACTTC. Its translation: CASSSKTSGGHEQYF. The full variable domain, in which reference TRBV7-6 and TRBJ2-7 provide the parts outside the CDR3, is GAGVSQSPRYKVTKRGQDVALRCDPISGHVSLYWYRQALGQGPEFLTYFNYEAQQDKSGLPNDRFSAERPEGSISTLTIQRTEQRDSAMYRCASSSKTSGGHEQYFGPGTRLTVT.

This clone was counted only a few times. CDR3 amino acids: CASSFAGSGNEKLFF. In DNA, the CDR3 is TGCGCCAGCAGCTTCGCGGGGTCAGGGAATGAAAAACTGTTTTTT. The chain recombines TRBV5-1 with TRBJ1-4; possible D gene TRBD1, 5 bases. The V gene's germline CDR1 is SGHRS and CDR2 YFSETQ. The CDR3 has 15 amino acids. V dropped 2 bases and J dropped 5 bases, with 13 bases sitting between them.

The rearrangement links TRBV4-3 to TRBJ2-2; 7 nucleotides match TRBD2. Germline CDR1 is LGHNA and CDR2 is YSLEER. This CDR3 region has 18 residues. After removal of 0 bases from V and 7 bases from J, the junction contained 14 bases not matched to a gene. CDR3 amino acids: CASSQDRSGEGRGGELFF. CDR3 sequence (DNA): TGCGCCAGCAGCCAAGATCGGAGCGGGGAGGGCCGTGGCGGGGAGCTGTTTTTT.

This clone was seen at least ten times. This rearrangement joins TRBV6-1 to TRBJ1-6; 10 bases are a match to TRBD1. Germline assignment: CDR1 MNHNS and CDR2 SASEGT. The CDR3 totals 15 residues. After removal of 2 bases from V and 8 bases from J, the junction contained 3 bases not matched to a gene. The CDR3 reads CASSEPGQGDSPLHF. The CDR3 DNA is TGTGCCAGCAGTGAACCAGGACAGGGGGATTCACCCCTCCACTTT.

This chain joins TRBV12-5 and TRBJ2-6; D call uncertain. CDR1 and CDR2 from the germline V gene are LGHNT and FRNRAP. Deletions cut 3 bases from V and 0 bases from J, with 3 bases between. The CDR3 loop spans 14 amino acids. Here the CDR3 reads CASGLLSGANVLTF. Here the CDR3 DNA reads TGTGCTAGTGGTTTACTCTCTGGGGCCAACGTCCTGACTTTC.

The chain carries TRBV19 and TRBJ1-1, with unresolved D. Germline CDR1 LNHDA, CDR2 SQIVND (reference sequence). The CDR3 runs to 13 residues. Trimming pared 5 bases from V and 4 bases from J, leaving 11 bases between. CDR3 bases: TGTGCCAGTAGTCCTTACGAGATCACTGAAGCTTTCTTT. It translates to CASSPYEITEAFF. The full variable domain, completed using reference TRBV19 and TRBJ1-1, is DGGITQSPKYLFRKEGQNVTLSCEQNLNHDAMYWYRQDPGQGLRLIYYSQIVNDFQKGDIAEGYSVSREKKESFPLTVTSAQKNPTAFYLCASSPYEITEAFFGQGTRLTVV.

The chain carries TRBV10-3 and TRBJ2-3, with D perhaps TRBD1 (6 bases). V gave up 6 bases and J gave up 6 bases, with 19 bases separating them. The CDR3 is 15 residues long. Per the germline V gene, CDR1 is ENHRY and CDR2 is SYGVKD. The CDR3 reads CAISARGTGPDTQYF. CDR3 DNA sequence: TGTGCCATCAGCGCCCGCGGTACAGGGCCCGATACGCAGTATTTT.

This chain links TRBV10-3 with TRBJ2-6; D gene uncertain. Deletions cut 6 bases from V and 4 bases from J, with 7 bases between. The CDR3 is made up of 13 amino acids. CDR1 ENHRY and CDR2 SYGVKD come from the germline V gene. CDR3 sequence: CAIRASGANVLTF. The CDR3 DNA reads as TGTGCCATCAGGGCCTCCGGGGCCAACGTCCTGACTTTC.

V usage is TRBV5-1 and J usage is TRBJ1-1; D is unresolved. This CDR3 comprises 15 residues. Per the germline V gene, CDR1 is SGHRS and CDR2 is YFSETQ. The V end was cut by 0 bases, the J end by 0 bases, with 9 bases between. Here the CDR3 DNA reads TGCGCCAGCAGCTTGGACTCAGGCGTGAACACTGAAGCTTTCTTT. It yields the protein CASSLDSGVNTEAFF.

This clone was counted a few times. The chain carries TRBV18 and TRBJ2-3; 10 positions agree with TRBD2. Per germline, CDR1 KGHSH and CDR2 LQKENI. The CDR3 sequence is 15 residues long. With 4 bases clipped from V and 3 bases from J, the junction kept 4 bases outside the gene matches. DNA for the CDR3: TGTGCCAGCTCACGGAGCGGGGGGGGAACAGATACGCAGTATTTT. Translated: CASSRSGGGTDTQYF.

The V and J genes are TRBV6-1 and TRBJ2-1, with 11 bases that match TRBD2. CDR1 is MNHNS and CDR2 is SASEGT in the germline V gene. The J segment lost 7 bases and the V segment lost 4 bases, leaving 6 bases of the junction unmatched. The CDR3 has 15 residues. DNA for the CDR3: TGTGCCAGCAGTGTGCCGGGACTAGCGGATAATGAGCAGTTCTTC. Translated: CASSVPGLADNEQFF.

The chain uses TRBV7-8 and TRBJ1-5; TRBD1 might be the D (5 bases). This CDR3 region has 14 residues. V lost 7 bases to trimming and J lost 10 bases, with 20 bases between them. Germline CDR1 reads SGHVS; CDR2 reads FQNEAQ. The CDR3 loop reads CASTVRGRGEPQHF. The CDR3 DNA sequence: TGTGCCAGCACCGTGCGGGGCCGGGGCGAACCCCAGCATTTT.

V is TRBV7-6 and J is TRBJ2-3; the D gene is possibly TRBD1 (6 bases). The CDR3 consists of 16 residues. V shed 4 bases and J shed 4 bases, with 18 bases lying between them. The germline CDR1 and CDR2 sequences are SGHVS and FNYEAQ. In DNA, the CDR3 is TGTGCCAGCAGCTCCCCATTGTCAGGGGCATCAGATACGCAGTATTTT. Translation gives CASSSPLSGASDTQYF.

A few counts support this clone. The rearrangement joins TRBV6-1 to TRBJ2-7, with a tentative D call TRBD2 (7 bases). From germline, CDR1 is MNHNS and CDR2 SASEGT. The CDR3 loop spans 13 amino acids. Trimming cost V 11 bases and J 3 bases, with 17 bases left between them. As DNA, the CDR3 is TGTGCCGCCCAGTGGAGGGGGGGCTACGAGCAGTACTTC. Amino acid sequence: CAAQWRGGYEQYF.

The rearrangement links TRBV4-3 to TRBJ2-3; TRBD2 matches at 10 bases. Germline loops: CDR1 LGHNA, CDR2 YSLEER. The CDR3 extends over 15 amino acids. Trimming took 2 bases from V and 5 from J; bases not matched to a gene: 4. The CDR3 is CASSQLAGGGDTQYF. In DNA, the CDR3 is TGCGCCAGCAGCCAATTAGCGGGGGGAGGAGATACGCAGTATTTT.

This clone was seen a single time. This chain links TRBV4-3 with TRBJ1-2; 7 bases fit TRBD1. The CDR3 sequence is 16 residues long. V trimming: 2 bases; J trimming: 7 bases; junction bases outside the gene matches: 13. Germline V CDR1 and CDR2: LGHNA, YSLEER. The CDR3 is CASSQRPAAGGAGYTF. The CDR3 DNA follows: TGCGCCAGCAGCCAAAGGCCCGCCGCAGGGGGTGCTGGCTACACCTTC.

CDR3 DNA sequence: TGTGCCATTCAGATGACTAGCGGGGGGGGTAATGAGCAGTTCTTC. Protein product: CAIQMTSGGGNEQFF. The V and J genes are TRBV10-3 and TRBJ2-1; 14 positions agree with TRBD2. This CDR3 spans 15 amino acids. Germline assignment: CDR1 ENHRY and CDR2 SYGVKD. V was clipped by 9 bases and J by 7 bases; unmatched bases: 8.

The gene calls are TRBV7-2 and TRBJ1-5; D is possibly TRBD1 (6 bases). The germline gives CDR1 SGHTA, CDR2 FQGNSA. Between the trimmed V and J ends, which lost 5 bases and 7 bases, there was a span of 18 bases. This CDR3 is 15 amino acids long. CDR3 DNA sequence: TGTGCCAGCAGCCCATCAACAGGGATAGGGCAGCCCCAGCATTTT. Translated, it gives CASSPSTGIGQPQHF.

The chain recombines TRBV6-8 with TRBJ2-5; D perhaps matches TRBD2 (11 bases). The germline V and J ends were trimmed by 0 bases and 7 bases, with 36 bases remaining between them. The CDR3 consists of 22 residues. CDR1 is MNHGY and CDR2 is SAAAGT in the germline V gene. The CDR3 region has the DNA TGTGCCAGCAGTTACTCGACAGGGGGCGCAACTAGCGGGGGTGGGGGGACTGGGACCCAGTACTTC. Translation gives CASSYSTGGATSGGGGTGTQYF.

The V and J genes are TRBV6-5 and TRBJ2-7; D gene ambiguous. The CDR3 extends over 15 amino acids. The germline V gene has CDR1 MNHEY and CDR2 SVGAGI. V lost 0 bases and J lost 0, with 9 bases in between. The CDR3 reads CASSYSPESSYEQYF. The CDR3 coding sequence is TGTGCCAGCAGTTACTCGCCGGAGAGCTCCTACGAGCAGTACTTC.